These 20 T cell receptor beta chains were sequenced from one sample in a study of T cells expressing NK-cell markers. Using the 5' RACE reads, TCRdb records one entry per CDR3 protein without DNA. The specimen's table records under 200,000 distinct CDR3 sequences. Sequenced sample: blood T cells: a sorted CD56 or NKG2C T cell subset, CD4+ or CD8+ T cells, or bulk PBMC T cells (not recorded which). These receptors all come from a woman aged 18-70 years in good health.

The chain has TRBV10-3 and TRBJ1-5; TCRdb proposes TRBD1, but this gene call is untestable without DNA. The CDR3 is 17 residues long. Germline V gene sequence: CDR1 ENHRY, CDR2 SYGVKD. CDR3: CAISESGQGTNNQPQHF.

The genes are TRBV12-3 or TRBV12-4 and TRBJ2-7; TCRdb reports TRBD1, a call that lacks DNA to check it against. This CDR3 has 13 amino acids. This CDR3 is CASSPGTGYEQYF.

This chain joins TRBV18 and TRBJ2-1; without DNA, the TCRdb call of TRBD1 cannot be checked. The CDR3 consists of 14 residues. From germline, CDR1 is KGHSH and CDR2 LQKENI. The CDR3 sequence is CASSQGGTYNEQFF.

The chain links TRBV24-1 to TRBJ2-1; no DNA is available, so the TRBD1 call from TCRdb remains unchecked. CDR1 KGHDR and CDR2 SFDVKD come from the germline V gene. CDR3 length: 15 amino acids. The CDR3 reads CATSVGQGLYNEQFF.

The V call is TRBV20-1, the J call TRBJ2-3; the TCRdb call, TRBD1, lacks DNA for checking. This CDR3 has 13 amino acids. Per germline, CDR1 DFQATT and CDR2 SNEGSKA (reference sequence). CDR3 amino acids: CSARGQGRDTQYF.

The rearrangement joins TRBV3-1 to TRBJ1-3. This CDR3 has 14 amino acids. Germline CDR1 reads LGHDT; CDR2 reads YNNKEL (reference sequence). CDR3 sequence reads: CASSQGGSGNTIYF.

This CDR3 reads CASPWGESGGAYNEQFF. This sequence joins TRBV5-1 and TRBJ2-1; the D gene TCRdb calls, TRBD2, cannot be checked with no DNA. Germline values: CDR1 SGHRS, CDR2 YFSETQ. CDR3 length: 17 amino acids.

The chain has TRBV20-1 and TRBJ2-2. Germline V gene sequence: CDR1 DFQATT, CDR2 SNEGSKA (reference sequence). The CDR3 covers 13 residues. CDR3 amino acids: CSARAGSTGELFF.

The chain carries TRBV7-6 and TRBJ1-5. This CDR3 is 13 amino acids long. CDR1 is SGHVS and CDR2 is FNYEAQ in the germline V gene. The chain's CDR3 is CASSADRGLPQHF.

The gene calls are TRBV24-1 and TRBJ2-3. The CDR3 extends over 12 amino acids. CDR1 is KGHDR, CDR2 SFDVKD, per germline. The CDR3 sequence: CATSDFVGTQYF.

The rearrangement joins TRBV20-1 to TRBJ2-5; the TCRdb call, TRBD2, lacks DNA for checking. There are 16 residues in the CDR3. Looked up from germline, CDR1 is DFQATT and CDR2 is SNEGSKA (reference sequence). The CDR3 reads CSARLLVLASQETQYF.

The V call is TRBV11-2, the J call TRBJ1-2. Germline V gives CDR1 SGHAT, CDR2 FQNNGV. CDR3 size: 11 residues. Here the CDR3 reads CASSFRNGYTF.

V usage is TRBV18 and J usage is TRBJ1-3. CDR1 is KGHSH, CDR2 LQKENI, per germline. The CDR3 is made up of 15 amino acids. The CDR3 region is CASSPQGASGNTIYF.

The chain carries TRBV6-1 and TRBJ1-5; as DNA is missing, the TRBD1 call by TCRdb cannot be tested. CDR3 length: 16 residues. Germline V CDR1 and CDR2: MNHNS, SASEGT. The CDR3 protein is CASSGSGQAASQPQHF.

CDR3: CATSDLGTSGRGNEQFF. The gene calls are TRBV24-1 and TRBJ2-1; no DNA is available, so the TRBD2 call from TCRdb remains unchecked. This CDR3 comprises 17 residues. CDR1 KGHDR and CDR2 SFDVKD come from the germline V gene.

The rearrangement joins TRBV5-6 to TRBJ2-7. The germline V gene encodes CDR1 SGHDT and CDR2 YYEEEE. This CDR3 contains 13 residues. This CDR3 reads CASSSGTAYEQYF.

The chain links TRBV7-3 to TRBJ2-1; lacking DNA, the TRBD1 call made by TCRdb goes unchecked. This CDR3 spans 16 amino acids. From germline, CDR1 is SGHTA and CDR2 FQGTGA. The chain's CDR3 is CASSSGAASSYNEQFF.

The chain recombines TRBV7-2 with TRBJ2-3; absent DNA, TCRdb's TRBD1 call cannot be checked. Germline CDR1 is SGHTA and CDR2 is FQGNSA. CDR3 length: 16 amino acids. CDR3 protein: CASSFSRGGGTDTQYF. The full variable domain, its missing parts supplied by reference TRBV7-2 and TRBJ2-3, is GAGVSQSPSNKVTEKGKDVELRCDPISGHTALYWYRQSLGQGLEFLIYFQGNSAPDKSGLPSDRFSAERTGGSVSTLTIQRTQQEDSAVYLCASSFSRGGGTDTQYFGPGTRLTVL.

The V and J genes are TRBV5-1 and TRBJ1-2; TCRdb's D gene call, TRBD1, goes unchecked for lack of DNA. The germline V gene encodes CDR1 SGHRS and CDR2 YFSETQ. This CDR3 region has 14 residues. CDR3 residues: CASSLRQTGESYTF.

V and J are TRBV5-6 and TRBJ2-5; TCRdb selects TRBD2, and the lack of DNA leaves this call unchecked. Germline V gene sequence: CDR1 SGHDT, CDR2 YYEEEE. This CDR3 is 15 amino acids long. The CDR3 spells CASSIAGGRQETQYF. Full variable domain (rest looked up from reference TRBV5-6 and TRBJ2-5): DAGVTQSPTHLIKTRGQQVTLRCSPKSGHDTVSWYQQALGQGPQFIFQYYEEEERQRGNFPDRFSGHQFPNYSSELNVNALLLGDSALYLCASSIAGGRQETQYFGPGTRLLVL.